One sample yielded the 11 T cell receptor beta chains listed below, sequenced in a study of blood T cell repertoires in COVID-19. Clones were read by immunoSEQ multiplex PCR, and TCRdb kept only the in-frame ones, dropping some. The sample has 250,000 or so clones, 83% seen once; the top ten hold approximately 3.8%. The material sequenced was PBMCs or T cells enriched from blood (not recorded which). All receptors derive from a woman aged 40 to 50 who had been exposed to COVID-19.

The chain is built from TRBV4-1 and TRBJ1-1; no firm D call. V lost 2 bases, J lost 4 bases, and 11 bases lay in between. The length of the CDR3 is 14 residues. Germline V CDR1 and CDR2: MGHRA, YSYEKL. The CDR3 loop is CASSQPTTGTEAFF. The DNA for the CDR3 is TGCGCCAGCAGCCAACCGACCACGGGCACTGAAGCTTTCTTT.

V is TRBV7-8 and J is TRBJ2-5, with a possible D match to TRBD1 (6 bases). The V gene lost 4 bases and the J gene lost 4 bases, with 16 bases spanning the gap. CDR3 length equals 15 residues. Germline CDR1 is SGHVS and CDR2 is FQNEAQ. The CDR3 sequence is CASSYQGQGRETQYF. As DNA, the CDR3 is TGTGCCAGCAGCTACCAGGGTCAGGGGCGAGAGACCCAGTACTTC.

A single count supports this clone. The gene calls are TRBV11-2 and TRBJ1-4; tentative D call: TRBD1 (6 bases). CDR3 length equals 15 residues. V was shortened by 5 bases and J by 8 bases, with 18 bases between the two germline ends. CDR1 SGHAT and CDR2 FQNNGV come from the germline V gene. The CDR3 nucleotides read TGTGCCAGCAGCCGCGGGGGCACCCTTGGGGAAAAACTGTTTTTT. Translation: CASSRGGTLGEKLFF.

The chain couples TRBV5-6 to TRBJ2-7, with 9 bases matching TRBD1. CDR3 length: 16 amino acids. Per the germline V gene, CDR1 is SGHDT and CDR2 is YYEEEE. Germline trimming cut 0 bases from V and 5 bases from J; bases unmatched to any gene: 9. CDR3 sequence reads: CASSLERTGARDEQYF. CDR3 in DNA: TGTGCCAGCAGCTTGGAAAGGACAGGGGCTAGGGACGAGCAGTACTTC. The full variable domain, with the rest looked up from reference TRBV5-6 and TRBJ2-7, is DAGVTQSPTHLIKTRGQQVTLRCSPKSGHDTVSWYQQALGQGPQFIFQYYEEEERQRGNFPDRFSGHQFPNYSSELNVNALLLGDSALYLCASSLERTGARDEQYFGPGTRLTVT.

The CDR3: CASSERDRGWNEQFF. The CDR3 DNA sequence: TGTGCCAGCAGCGAGAGGGACAGGGGATGGAATGAGCAGTTCTTC. V gene TRBV14 combines with J gene TRBJ2-1; TRBD1 matches 10 bases. The germline gives CDR1 SGHDN, CDR2 FVKESK. The length of the CDR3 is 15 residues. J gave up 7 bases and V 5 bases, and 8 bases lay outside the gene matches.

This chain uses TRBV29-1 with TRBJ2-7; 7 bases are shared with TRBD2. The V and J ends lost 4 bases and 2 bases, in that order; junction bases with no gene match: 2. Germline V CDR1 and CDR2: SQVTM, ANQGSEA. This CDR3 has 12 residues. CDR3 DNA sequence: TGCAGCGTTGGAGGACTAGCCTACGAGCAGTACTTC. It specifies CSVGGLAYEQYF.

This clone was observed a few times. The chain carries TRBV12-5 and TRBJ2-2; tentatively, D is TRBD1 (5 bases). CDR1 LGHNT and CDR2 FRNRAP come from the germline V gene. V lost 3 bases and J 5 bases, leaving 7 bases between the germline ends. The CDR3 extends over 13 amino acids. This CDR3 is CASGFQGTGELFF. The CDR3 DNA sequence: TGTGCTAGTGGTTTTCAGGGAACCGGGGAGCTGTTTTTT.

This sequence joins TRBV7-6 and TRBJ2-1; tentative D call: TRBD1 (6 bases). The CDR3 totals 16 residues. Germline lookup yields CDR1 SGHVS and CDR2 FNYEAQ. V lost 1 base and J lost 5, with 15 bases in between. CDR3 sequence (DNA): TGTGCCAGCAGCTTAGAAATGGCAGGGGATAACAATGAGCAGTTCTTC. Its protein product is CASSLEMAGDNNEQFF.

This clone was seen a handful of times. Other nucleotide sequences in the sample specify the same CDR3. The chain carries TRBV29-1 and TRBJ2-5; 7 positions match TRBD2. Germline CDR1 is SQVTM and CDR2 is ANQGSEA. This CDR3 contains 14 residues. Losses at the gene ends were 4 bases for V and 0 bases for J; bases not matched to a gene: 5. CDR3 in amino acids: CSVVGLADQETQYF. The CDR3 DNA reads TGCAGCGTTGTGGGGCTAGCGGACCAAGAGACCCAGTACTTC.

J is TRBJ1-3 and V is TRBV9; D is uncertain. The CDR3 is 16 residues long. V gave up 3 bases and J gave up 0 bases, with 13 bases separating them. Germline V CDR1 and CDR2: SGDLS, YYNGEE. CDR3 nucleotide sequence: TGTGCCAGCAGCGCTGGCCATCGGAGCTCTGGAAACACCATATATTTT. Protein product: CASSAGHRSSGNTIYF.

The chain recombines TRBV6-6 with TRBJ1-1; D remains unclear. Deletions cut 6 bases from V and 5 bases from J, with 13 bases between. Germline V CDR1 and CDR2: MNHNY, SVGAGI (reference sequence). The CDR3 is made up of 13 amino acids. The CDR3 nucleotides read TGTGCCAGCAGCCCCGGGTCCGGGACTGAAGCTTTCTTT. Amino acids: CASSPGSGTEAFF.